The clone carrying this TCR beta chain was detected only a few times. Per the study methods: Amplification of reference gene primers was used by the study to estimate nucleated cell counts. TCRdb keeps only in-frame clones here, not all; method: immunoSEQ multiplex PCR. The V and J calls and clone size were taken over from that table, and D and trimming were inferred from the DNA. Of 150,000 to 250,000 clones listed, more than 75% are singletons. This CDR3 is built from 12 residues. Germline V lookup: CDR1 MNHEY, CDR2 SVGEGT. The germline V and J ends were trimmed by 2 bases and 5 bases, with 4 bases remaining between them. These data originate in a study of blood T cell repertoires in COVID-19. Study overall: Sources were T cells, B-cell-depleted T cells, or PBMCs; the material itself was cDNA or gDNA.

This clonotype originated in a woman aged 40 to 55 with COVID-19, enrolled during active disease. The sequenced sample consisted of peripheral blood. V is TRBV6-2 or TRBV6-3 and J is TRBJ1-5; D unclear. Here the CDR3 DNA reads TGTGCCAGCAGTTACGTATATCAGCCCCAGCATTTT. It encodes CASSYVYQPQHF.